Presented here are 3 T cell receptor beta chains from one specimen sequenced in a study of blood T cell repertoires in COVID-19. Assay used: immunoSEQ multiplex PCR; TCRdb lists only in-frame clones, some missing. The sample contains 30,000 to 40,000 clones, 85% to 90% of which appear only once. Material for sequencing was peripheral blood. The receptor source for this set is a woman aged 70-85 years with active COVID-19.

About this clone: In this CDR3 the conserved last residue, phenylalanine or tryptophan, is missing, so a read error is likely. Because the CDR3's place on the DNA is in doubt, the DNA is left out and the CDR3 is given as listed by TCRdb. The rearrangement links TRBV5-8 to TRBJ1-1; the table's D call of TRBD1 was not tested on the DNA. CDR1 is SGHTS, CDR2 YDEGEE, per germline. The CDR3 is 13 residues long, counting both termini. This CDR3 is CASSNSRDSPAKV.

This clone occurred a few times. This chain connects TRBV4-2 to TRBJ1-3; D is unclear. The V end lost 6 bases, the J end lost 5 bases, and 14 bases lay between the germline ends. Germline V CDR1 and CDR2: LGHNA, YNFKEQ. The CDR3 runs to 14 residues. CDR3 region: CASSSERARNTIYF. CDR3 bases: TGTGCCAGCAGTTCTGAGAGGGCGAGAAACACCATATATTTT.

The V call is TRBV10-1, the J call TRBJ2-2, with TRBD1 matching 10 bases. The CDR3 runs 17 residues. Germline values: CDR1 WNHNN, CDR2 SYGVQD (reference sequence). The V gene end was trimmed by 9 bases and the J gene end by 9 bases; junction bases not matched to a gene: 19. The DNA of the CDR3 is TGCGCCAGAAGACAGGGGGCGGTCGGGGGGCCCCACCGGGAGCTGTTTTTT. It encodes CARRQGAVGGPHRELFF.